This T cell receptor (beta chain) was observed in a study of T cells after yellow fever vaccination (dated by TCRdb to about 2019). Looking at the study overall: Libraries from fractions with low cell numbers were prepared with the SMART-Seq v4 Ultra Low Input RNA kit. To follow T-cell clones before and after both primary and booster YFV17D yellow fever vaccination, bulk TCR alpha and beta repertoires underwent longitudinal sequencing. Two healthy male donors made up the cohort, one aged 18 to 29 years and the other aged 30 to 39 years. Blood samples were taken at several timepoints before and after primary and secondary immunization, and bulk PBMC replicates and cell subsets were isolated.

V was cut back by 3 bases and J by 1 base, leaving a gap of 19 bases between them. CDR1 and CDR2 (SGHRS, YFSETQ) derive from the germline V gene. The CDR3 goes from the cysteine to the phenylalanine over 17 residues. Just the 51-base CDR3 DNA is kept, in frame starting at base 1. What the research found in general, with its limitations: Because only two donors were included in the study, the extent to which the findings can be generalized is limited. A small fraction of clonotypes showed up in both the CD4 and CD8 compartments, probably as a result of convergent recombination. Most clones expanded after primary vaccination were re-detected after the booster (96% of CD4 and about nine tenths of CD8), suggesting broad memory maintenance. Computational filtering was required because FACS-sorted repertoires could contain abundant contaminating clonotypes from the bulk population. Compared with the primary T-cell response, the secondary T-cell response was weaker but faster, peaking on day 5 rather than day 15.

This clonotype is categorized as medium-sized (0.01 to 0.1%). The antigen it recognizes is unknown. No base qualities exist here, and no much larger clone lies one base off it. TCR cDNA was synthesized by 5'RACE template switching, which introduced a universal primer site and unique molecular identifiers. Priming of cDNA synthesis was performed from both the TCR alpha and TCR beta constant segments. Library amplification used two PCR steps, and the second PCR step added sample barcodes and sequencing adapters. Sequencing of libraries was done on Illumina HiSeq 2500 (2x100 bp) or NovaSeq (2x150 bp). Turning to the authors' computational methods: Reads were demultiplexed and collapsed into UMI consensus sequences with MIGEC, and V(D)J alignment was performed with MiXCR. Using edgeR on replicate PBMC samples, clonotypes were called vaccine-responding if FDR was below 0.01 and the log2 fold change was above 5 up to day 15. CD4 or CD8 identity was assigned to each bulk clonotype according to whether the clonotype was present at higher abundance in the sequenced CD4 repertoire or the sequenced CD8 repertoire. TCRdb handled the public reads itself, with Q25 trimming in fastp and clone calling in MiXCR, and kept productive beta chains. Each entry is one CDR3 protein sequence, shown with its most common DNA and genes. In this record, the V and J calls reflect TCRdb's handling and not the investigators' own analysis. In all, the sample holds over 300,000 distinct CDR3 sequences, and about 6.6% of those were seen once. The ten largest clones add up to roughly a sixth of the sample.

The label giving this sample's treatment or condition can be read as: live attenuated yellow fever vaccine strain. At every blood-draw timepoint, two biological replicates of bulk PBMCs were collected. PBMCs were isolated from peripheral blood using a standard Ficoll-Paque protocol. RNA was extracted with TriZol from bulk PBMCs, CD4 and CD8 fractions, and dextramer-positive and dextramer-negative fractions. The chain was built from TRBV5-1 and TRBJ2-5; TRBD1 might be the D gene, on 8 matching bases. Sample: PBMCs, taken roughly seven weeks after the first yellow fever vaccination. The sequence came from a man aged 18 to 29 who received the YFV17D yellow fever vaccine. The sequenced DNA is TGCGCCAGCAGCTCCGGGGGGACAGGAGGGCTCCAAGAGACCCAGTACTTC. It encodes CASSSGGTGGLQETQYF.